The source of this TCR beta chain is a study of blood T cell repertoires in COVID-19. Study-wide background: Spain, Italy and the United States supplied samples that represented acute and convalescent COVID-19.

The CDR3 consists of 13 residues. V lost 0 bases, J lost 9 bases, and 11 bases lay in between. Per germline, CDR1 MNHEY and CDR2 SVGEGT. Generated by immunoSEQ multiplex PCR, the TCRdb table keeps only in-frame clones and is missing some. The sample has more than 200,000 clones, 84% seen once. This TCR was sampled from a man aged 45-60 years with active or convalescent COVID-19. The chain joins TRBV6-2 or TRBV6-3 to TRBJ1-2; no clear D. What was sequenced was peripheral blood. The CDR3, as DNA: TGTGCCAGCAGTTACTCGGGCAGTCCTAGCTACACCTTC. Translating it yields CASSYSGSPSYTF.